The 9 T cell receptor beta chains below all came from one sample that was sequenced in a study of Graves' ophthalmopathy and Graves' hyperthyroidism. Researchers took RNA transcripts and amplified TCR beta CDR3 regions from them. In the first round, RT-PCR was carried out with HTBI primers, and a multiplex PCR formed the second round. TCRdb analysed the multiplex PCR reads with MiXCR anew, one entry per CDR3 protein. Of a few hundred thousand distinct CDR3 sequences listed, roughly 15% are singletons. Sequencing used peripheral blood. Receptor source: a woman in her late teens or twenties with stable Graves' hyperthyroidism.

This clonotype was detected ten times or more. The chain recombines TRBV5-1 with TRBJ1-1; maybe TRBD1 (5 bases). The V and J ends lost 3 bases and 5 bases respectively, with 14 bases between them. Germline lookup yields CDR1 SGHRS and CDR2 YFSETQ. The CDR3 is 14 residues long. CDR3 loop: CASSWVGAGTEAFF. CDR3 nucleotides: TGCGCCAGCAGCTGGGTAGGGGCGGGGACTGAAGCTTTCTTT.

This clonotype came up many times. In DNA, the CDR3 is TGTGCCAGCAGCTCCAGGGTCGGCCAATTGGATCAGCCCCAGCATTTT. Protein product: CASSSRVGQLDQPQHF. J is TRBJ1-5 and V is TRBV11-2, with D possibly being TRBD1 (5 bases). Trimming removed 4 bases at V and 5 bases at J, with 18 bases between. Germline V gene data show CDR1 as SGHAT and CDR2 as FQNNGV. The CDR3 is 16 residues long.

This clonotype was recorded many times. The chain employs TRBV29-1 and TRBJ2-7, with TRBD1 matching 7 bases. J was trimmed by 0 bases and V by 4 bases; bases with no gene match: 6. Germline CDR1 is SQVTM and CDR2 is ANQGSEA. The CDR3 loop spans 14 amino acids. The CDR3 DNA reads as TGCAGCGTTGCGTCGACAGGGAACTCCTACGAGCAGTACTTC. Residues: CSVASTGNSYEQYF.

This clonotype was seen at least ten times. The genes are TRBV15 and TRBJ2-7; 8 nucleotides align to TRBD1. The CDR3 runs to 15 residues. The V segment lost 0 bases and the J segment 7 bases; nucleotides outside the gene matches: 8. Germline V gene data show CDR1 as LNHNV and CDR2 as YYDKDF (reference sequence). The CDR3 coding sequence is TGTGCCACCAGCAGAGATGGAGGACAGGGAAAGGAGCAGTACTTC. This encodes CATSRDGGQGKEQYF.

This clonotype was observed at least ten times. The V gene is TRBV12-3 or TRBV12-4, the J gene TRBJ2-6; D is unresolved. The CDR3 spans 16 residues. The V gene lost 4 bases and the J gene lost 0 bases, with 10 bases spanning the gap. The CDR3 loop is CASSSSTPSGANVLTF. CDR3 DNA: TGTGCCAGCAGTTCAAGCACTCCCTCTGGGGCCAACGTCCTGACTTTC.

This clonotype was seen at least ten times. The rearrangement uses TRBV10-3 and TRBJ1-2, with a weak D call TRBD1 (6 bases). CDR3 length: 13 amino acids. The ends were cut back, 6 bases at V and 5 bases at J, with 13 bases in the middle. Germline V gene sequence: CDR1 ENHRY, CDR2 SYGVKD. CDR3 residues: CAIRPGQLYGYTF. The CDR3 nucleotides read TGTGCCATCAGGCCGGGACAACTTTATGGCTACACCTTC.

This clonotype was counted at least ten times. The chain recombines TRBV7-2 with TRBJ2-7, with 12 nucleotides matching TRBD2. The trim removed 6 bases at V and 6 bases at J, leaving 6 bases unmatched. Germline V gives CDR1 SGHTA, CDR2 FQGNSA. The CDR3 runs to 14 residues. The CDR3 loop reads CASSSSGGAGEQYF. CDR3 DNA: TGTGCCAGCAGTTCTAGCGGGGGGGCGGGCGAGCAGTACTTC.

Regarding this clonotype: This sequence may be a read error, since a much larger clone differs from it by one base. The V gene is TRBV11-2, the J gene TRBJ2-2; tentatively, D is TRBD2 (5 bases). Germline CDR1 is SGHAT and CDR2 is FQNNGV. The CDR3 covers 19 residues. DNA for the CDR3: TGTACCAGCAGCTTAGTGGTTCTGTTGGGTGCGGGGAACACCGGGGAGCTGTTTTTT. Protein: CTSSLVVLLGAGNTGELFF.

The chain links TRBV6-4 to TRBJ2-5; TRBD2 might be the D (5 bases). Trimming removed 7 bases at V and 4 bases at J, with 19 bases between. The CDR3 covers 15 residues. CDR1 is MRHNA and CDR2 is SNTAGT in the germline V gene. CDR3 bases: TGTGCCAGCACCGGAAGGGCCTTAGGAGGAGAGACCCAGTACTTC. Its protein product is CASTGRALGGETQYF.